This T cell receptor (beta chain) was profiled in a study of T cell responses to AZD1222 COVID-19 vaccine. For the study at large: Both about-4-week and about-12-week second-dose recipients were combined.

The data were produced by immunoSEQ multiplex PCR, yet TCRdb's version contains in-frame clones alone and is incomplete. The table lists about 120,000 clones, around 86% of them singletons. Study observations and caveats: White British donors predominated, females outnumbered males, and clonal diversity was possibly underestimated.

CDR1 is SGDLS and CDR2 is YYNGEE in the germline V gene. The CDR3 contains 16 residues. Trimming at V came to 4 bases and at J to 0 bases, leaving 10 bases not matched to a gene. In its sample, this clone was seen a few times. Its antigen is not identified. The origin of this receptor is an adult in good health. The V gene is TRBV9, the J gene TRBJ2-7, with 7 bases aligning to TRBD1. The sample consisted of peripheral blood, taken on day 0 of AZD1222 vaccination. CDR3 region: CASSPQDRTYSYEQYF. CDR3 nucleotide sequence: TGTGCCAGCAGCCCCCAGGACAGGACGTACTCCTACGAGCAGTACTTC.